This TCR beta chain is from a study of blood T cell repertoires in COVID-19. The wider study: Sources were T cells, B-cell-depleted T cells, or PBMCs; the material itself was cDNA or gDNA.

The ends lost 1 base at V and 2 bases at J; junction bases unmatched: 1. This CDR3 spans 15 amino acids. Per the germline V gene, CDR1 is SGHTA and CDR2 is FQGTGA. Sequencing used immunoSEQ multiplex PCR; TCRdb keeps in-frame clones, though not all of them. The profile shows about 260,000 clones, roughly 80% of them singletons. Material: peripheral blood. The rearrangement links TRBV7-3 to TRBJ2-3; 9 bases are shared with TRBD2. The receptor was isolated from a man aged 55 to 70 who had recovered from COVID-19. As DNA, the CDR3 is TGTGCCAGCAGCTTAATAGCGGGGGACACAGATACGCAGTATTTT. This sequence encodes CASSLIAGDTDTQYF.